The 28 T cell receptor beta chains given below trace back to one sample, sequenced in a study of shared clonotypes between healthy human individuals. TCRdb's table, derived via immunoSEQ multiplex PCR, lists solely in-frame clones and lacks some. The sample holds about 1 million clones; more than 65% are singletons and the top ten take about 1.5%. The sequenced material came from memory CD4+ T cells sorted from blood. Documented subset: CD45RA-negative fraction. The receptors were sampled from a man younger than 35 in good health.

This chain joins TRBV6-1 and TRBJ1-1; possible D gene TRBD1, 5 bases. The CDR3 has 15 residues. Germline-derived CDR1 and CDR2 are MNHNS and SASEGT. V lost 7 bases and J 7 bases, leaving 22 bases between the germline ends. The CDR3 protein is CASTYYGGAGGEAFF. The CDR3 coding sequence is TGTGCCAGCACTTATTATGGGGGTGCGGGTGGTGAAGCTTTCTTT.

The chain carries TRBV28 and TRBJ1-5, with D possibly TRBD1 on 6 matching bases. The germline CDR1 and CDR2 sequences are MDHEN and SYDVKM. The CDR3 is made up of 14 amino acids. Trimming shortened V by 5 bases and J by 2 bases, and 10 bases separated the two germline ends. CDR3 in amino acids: CASSEGVRNQPQHF. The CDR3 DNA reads TGTGCCAGCAGTGAGGGGGTTCGCAATCAGCCCCAGCATTTT.

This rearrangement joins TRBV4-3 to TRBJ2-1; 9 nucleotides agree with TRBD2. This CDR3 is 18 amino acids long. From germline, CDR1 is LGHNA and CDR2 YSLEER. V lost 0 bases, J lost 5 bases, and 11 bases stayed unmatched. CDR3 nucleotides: TGCGCCAGCAGCCAAGATTGGGCGGGAGGGTTTAGGGACAATGAGCAGTTCTTC. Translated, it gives CASSQDWAGGFRDNEQFF.

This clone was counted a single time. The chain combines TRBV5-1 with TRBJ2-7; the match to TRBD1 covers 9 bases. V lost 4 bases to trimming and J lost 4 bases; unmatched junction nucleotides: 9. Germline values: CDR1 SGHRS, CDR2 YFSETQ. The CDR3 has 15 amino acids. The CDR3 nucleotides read TGCGCCAGCAGCCTGGGGACAGGGTCGAATTACGAGCAGTACTTC. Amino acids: CASSLGTGSNYEQYF.

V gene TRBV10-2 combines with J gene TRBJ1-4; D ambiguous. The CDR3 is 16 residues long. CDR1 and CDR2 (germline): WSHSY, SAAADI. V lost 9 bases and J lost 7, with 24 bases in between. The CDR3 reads CASGRQGWAVGEKLFF. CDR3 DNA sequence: TGCGCCAGTGGCCGACAAGGATGGGCGGTGGGTGAAAAACTGTTTTTT.

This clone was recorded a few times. Here the CDR3 reads CSAERGEKLFF. The CDR3 nucleotides are TGCAGCGCGGAGAGGGGTGAAAAACTGTTTTTT. This chain links TRBV29-1 with TRBJ1-4; possibly TRBD1 for D (5 bases). The CDR3 totals 11 residues. The V end lost 7 bases, the J end lost 7 bases, and 10 bases lay between the germline ends. The V gene's germline CDR1 is SQVTM and CDR2 ANQGSEA.

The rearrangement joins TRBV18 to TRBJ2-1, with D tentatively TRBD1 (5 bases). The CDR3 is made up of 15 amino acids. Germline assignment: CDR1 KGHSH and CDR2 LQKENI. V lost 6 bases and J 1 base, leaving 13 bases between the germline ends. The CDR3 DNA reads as TGTGCCAGCTCCTTAGGGGTAGAGTCCTACAATGAGCAGTTCTTC. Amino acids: CASSLGVESYNEQFF.

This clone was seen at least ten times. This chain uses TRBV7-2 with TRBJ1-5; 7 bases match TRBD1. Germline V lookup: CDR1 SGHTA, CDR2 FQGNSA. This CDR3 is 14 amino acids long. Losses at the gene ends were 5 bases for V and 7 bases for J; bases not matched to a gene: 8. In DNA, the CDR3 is TGTGCCAGCAGCGCCAGACAGGGCGACCAGCCCCAGCATTTT. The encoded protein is CASSARQGDQPQHF.

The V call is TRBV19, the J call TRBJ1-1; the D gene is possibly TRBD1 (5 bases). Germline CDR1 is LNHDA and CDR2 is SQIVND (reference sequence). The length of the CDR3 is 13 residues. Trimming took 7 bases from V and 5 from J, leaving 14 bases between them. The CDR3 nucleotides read TGTGCCAGTAACATGGGGACGGGGACTGAAGCTTTCTTT. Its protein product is CASNMGTGTEAFF.

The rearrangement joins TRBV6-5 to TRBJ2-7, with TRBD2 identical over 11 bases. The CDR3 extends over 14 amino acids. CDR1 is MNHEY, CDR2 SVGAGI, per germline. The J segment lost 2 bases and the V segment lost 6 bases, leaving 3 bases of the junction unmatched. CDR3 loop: CASRVSGGAYEQYF. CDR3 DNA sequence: TGTGCCAGCAGGGTTAGCGGGGGGGCCTACGAGCAGTACTTC.

CDR3 sequence: CASSTGQGAGGYTF. Here the CDR3 DNA reads TGCGCCAGCAGCACCGGACAGGGGGCTGGTGGCTACACCTTC. This chain links TRBV5-1 with TRBJ1-2; 11 nucleotides line up with TRBD1. This CDR3 contains 14 residues. The V and J ends lost 4 bases and 7 bases, in that order; junction bases with no gene match: 6. The germline V gene encodes CDR1 SGHRS and CDR2 YFSETQ.

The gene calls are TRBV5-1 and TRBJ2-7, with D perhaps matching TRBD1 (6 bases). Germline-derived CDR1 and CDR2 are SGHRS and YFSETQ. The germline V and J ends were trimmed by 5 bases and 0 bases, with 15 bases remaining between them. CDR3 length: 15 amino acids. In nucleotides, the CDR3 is TGCGCCAGCAGACGAGGGGGTAACCCCTCCTACGAGCAGTACTTC. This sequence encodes CASRRGGNPSYEQYF.

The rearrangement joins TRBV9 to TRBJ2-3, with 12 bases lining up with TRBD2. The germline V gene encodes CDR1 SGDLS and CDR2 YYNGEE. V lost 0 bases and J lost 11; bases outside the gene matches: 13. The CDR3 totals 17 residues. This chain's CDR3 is CASSVGLAGEGALGQYF. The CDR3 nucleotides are TGTGCCAGCAGCGTAGGACTAGCGGGAGAGGGGGCTCTTGGGCAGTATTTT.

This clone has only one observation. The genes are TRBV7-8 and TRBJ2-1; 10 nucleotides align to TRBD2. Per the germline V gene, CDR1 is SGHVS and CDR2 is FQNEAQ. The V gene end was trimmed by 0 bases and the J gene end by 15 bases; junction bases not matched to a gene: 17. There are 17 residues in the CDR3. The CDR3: CASSLAVSGGAGMRAFF. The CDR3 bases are TGTGCCAGCAGCTTAGCGGTCAGCGGGGGGGCCGGGATGAGAGCGTTCTTC. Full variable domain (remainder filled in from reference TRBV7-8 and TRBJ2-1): GAGVSQSPRYKVAKRGQDVALRCDPISGHVSLFWYQQALGQGPEFLTYFQNEAQLDKSGLPSDRFFAERPEGSVSTLKIQRTQQEDSAVYLCASSLAVSGGAGMRAFFGPGTRLTVL.

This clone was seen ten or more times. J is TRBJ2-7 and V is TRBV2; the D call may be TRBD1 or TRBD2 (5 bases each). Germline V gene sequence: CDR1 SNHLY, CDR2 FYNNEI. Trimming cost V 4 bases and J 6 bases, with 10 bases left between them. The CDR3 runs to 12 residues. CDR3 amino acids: CASSGGFREQYF. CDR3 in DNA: TGTGCCAGCAGTGGGGGGTTTCGCGAGCAGTACTTC.

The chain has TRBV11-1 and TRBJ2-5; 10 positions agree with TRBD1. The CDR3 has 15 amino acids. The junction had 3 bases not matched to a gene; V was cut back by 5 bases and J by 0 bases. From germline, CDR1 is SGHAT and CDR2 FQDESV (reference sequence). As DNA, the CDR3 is TGTGCCAGCAGCCTGGGACAGGGGTACCAAGAGACCCAGTACTTC. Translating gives CASSLGQGYQETQYF. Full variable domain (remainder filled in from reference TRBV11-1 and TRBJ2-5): EAEVAQSPRYKITEKSQAVAFWCDPISGHATLYWYRQILGQGPELLVQFQDESVVDDSQLPKDRFSAERLKGVDSTLKIQPAELGDSAMYLCASSLGQGYQETQYFGPGTRLLVL.

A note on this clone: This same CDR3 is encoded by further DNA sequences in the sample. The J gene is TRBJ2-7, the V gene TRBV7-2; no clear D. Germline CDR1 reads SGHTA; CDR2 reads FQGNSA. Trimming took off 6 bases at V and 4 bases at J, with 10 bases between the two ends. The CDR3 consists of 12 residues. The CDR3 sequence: CASSPTYYEQYF. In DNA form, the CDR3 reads TGTGCCAGCAGTCCGACGTATTACGAGCAGTACTTC.

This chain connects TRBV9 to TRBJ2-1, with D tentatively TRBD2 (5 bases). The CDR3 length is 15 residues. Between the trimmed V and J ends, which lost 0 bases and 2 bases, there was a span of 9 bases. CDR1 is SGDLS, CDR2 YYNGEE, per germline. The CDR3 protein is CASSVDSATYNEQFF. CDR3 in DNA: TGTGCCAGCAGCGTAGATAGCGCAACCTACAATGAGCAGTTCTTC. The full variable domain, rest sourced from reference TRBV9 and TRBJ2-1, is DSGVTQTPKHLITATGQRVTLRCSPRSGDLSVYWYQQSLDQGLQFLIQYYNGEERAKGNILERFSAQQFPDLHSELNLSSLELGDSALYFCASSVDSATYNEQFFGPGTRLTVL.

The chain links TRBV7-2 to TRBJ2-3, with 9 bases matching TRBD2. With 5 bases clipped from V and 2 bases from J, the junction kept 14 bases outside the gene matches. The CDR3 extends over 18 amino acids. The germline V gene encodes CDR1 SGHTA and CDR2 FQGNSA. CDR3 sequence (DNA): TGTGCCAGCAGCCGCAAAGCCGCAAGCGGGAGGTACACAGATACGCAGTATTTT. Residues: CASSRKAASGRYTDTQYF.

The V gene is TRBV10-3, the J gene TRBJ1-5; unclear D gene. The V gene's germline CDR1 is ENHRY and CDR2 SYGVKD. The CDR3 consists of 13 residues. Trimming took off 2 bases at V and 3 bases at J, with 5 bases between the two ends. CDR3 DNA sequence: TGTGCCATCAGTGAGGAACACAATCAGCCCCAGCATTTT. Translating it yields CAISEEHNQPQHF.

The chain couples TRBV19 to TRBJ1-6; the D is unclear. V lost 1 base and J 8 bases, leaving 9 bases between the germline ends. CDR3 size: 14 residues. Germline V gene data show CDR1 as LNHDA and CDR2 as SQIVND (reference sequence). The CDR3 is CASSIAGRDSPLHF. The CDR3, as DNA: TGTGCCAGTAGTATAGCTGGGCGCGATTCACCCCTCCACTTT.

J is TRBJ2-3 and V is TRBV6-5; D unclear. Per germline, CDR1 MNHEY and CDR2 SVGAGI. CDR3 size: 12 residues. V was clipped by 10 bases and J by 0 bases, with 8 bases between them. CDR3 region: CATSRSTDTQYF. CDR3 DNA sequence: TGTGCCACCTCCAGGAGCACAGATACGCAGTATTTT.

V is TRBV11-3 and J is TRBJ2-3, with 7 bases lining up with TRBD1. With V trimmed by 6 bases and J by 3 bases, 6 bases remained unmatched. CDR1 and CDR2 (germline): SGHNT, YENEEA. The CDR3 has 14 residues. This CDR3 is CASSRGQITDTQYF. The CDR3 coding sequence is TGTGCCAGCAGTAGGGGACAGATAACAGATACGCAGTATTTT.

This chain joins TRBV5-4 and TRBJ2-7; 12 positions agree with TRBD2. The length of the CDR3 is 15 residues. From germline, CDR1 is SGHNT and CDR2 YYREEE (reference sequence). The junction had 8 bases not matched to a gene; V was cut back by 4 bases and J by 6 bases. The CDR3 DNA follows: TGTGCCAGCAGCACGCCTACTAGCGGGAGGATCGAGCAGTACTTC. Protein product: CASSTPTSGRIEQYF.

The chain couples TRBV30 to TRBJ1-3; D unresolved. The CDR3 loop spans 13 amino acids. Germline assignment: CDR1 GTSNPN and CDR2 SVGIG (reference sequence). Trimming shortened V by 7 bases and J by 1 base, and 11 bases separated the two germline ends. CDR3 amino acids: CALGRSSGNTIYF. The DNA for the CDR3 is TGTGCCTTGGGTAGGTCGTCTGGAAACACCATATATTTT.

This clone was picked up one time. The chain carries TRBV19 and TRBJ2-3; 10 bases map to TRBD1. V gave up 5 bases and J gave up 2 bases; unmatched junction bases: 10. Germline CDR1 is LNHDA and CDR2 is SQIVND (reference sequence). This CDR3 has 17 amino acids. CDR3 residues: CASSPEAGTGATDTQYF. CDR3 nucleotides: TGTGCCAGTAGTCCAGAGGCCGGGACAGGGGCCACAGATACGCAGTATTTT.

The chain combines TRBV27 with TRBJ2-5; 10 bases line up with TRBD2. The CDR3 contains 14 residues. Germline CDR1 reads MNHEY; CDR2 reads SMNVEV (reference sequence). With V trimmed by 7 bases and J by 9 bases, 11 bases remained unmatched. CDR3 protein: CASIDLKAGGAQYF. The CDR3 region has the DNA TGTGCCAGCATCGATTTAAAAGCGGGGGGGGCCCAGTACTTC.

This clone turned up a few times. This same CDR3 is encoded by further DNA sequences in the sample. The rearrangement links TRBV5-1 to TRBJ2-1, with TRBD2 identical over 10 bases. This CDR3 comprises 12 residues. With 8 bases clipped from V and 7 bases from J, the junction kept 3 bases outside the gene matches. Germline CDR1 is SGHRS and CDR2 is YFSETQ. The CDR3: CASSSGGNEQFF. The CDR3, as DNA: TGCGCCAGTTCTAGCGGGGGTAATGAGCAGTTCTTC. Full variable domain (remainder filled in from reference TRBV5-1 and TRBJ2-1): KAGVTQTPRYLIKTRGQQVTLSCSPISGHRSVSWYQQTPGQGLQFLFEYFSETQRNKGNFPGRFSGRQFSNSRSEMNVSTLELGDSALYLCASSSGGNEQFFGPGTRLTVL.